This entry lists 2 T cell receptor beta chains sequenced from one sample in a study of T-cell memory formation after mild COVID-19. TCRdb called the 5' RACE reads again in MiXCR, with one record for every CDR3 protein. The profile shows approximately 300,000 distinct CDR3 sequences, approximately 19% of them singletons. The sequenced sample was PBMCs or a T cell subset sorted from them (not recorded which). The receptors were gathered from a man younger than 35 who had mild COVID-19 (a few samples of this study predate the infection). Cell type and time point are not known.

This clonotype was seen a handful of times. The rearrangement joins TRBV7-9 to TRBJ1-2; D is unclear. The CDR3 consists of 13 residues. Germline loops: CDR1 SEHNR, CDR2 FQNEAQ (reference sequence). The V end was cut by 7 bases, the J end by 5 bases, with 14 bases between. CDR3 bases: TGTGCCAGCACCACTGGCGGTCGATATGGCTACACCTTC. Protein: CASTTGGRYGYTF.

The chain combines TRBV6-2 or TRBV6-3 with TRBJ1-1; no firm D call. The CDR3 sequence is 13 residues long. The germline V and J ends were trimmed by 4 bases and 5 bases, with 11 bases remaining between them. CDR1 MNHEY and CDR2 SVGEGT come from the germline V gene. The chain's CDR3 is CASSLTRMTEAFF. The CDR3 DNA follows: TGTGCCAGCAGTTTAACTAGGATGACTGAAGCTTTCTTT.